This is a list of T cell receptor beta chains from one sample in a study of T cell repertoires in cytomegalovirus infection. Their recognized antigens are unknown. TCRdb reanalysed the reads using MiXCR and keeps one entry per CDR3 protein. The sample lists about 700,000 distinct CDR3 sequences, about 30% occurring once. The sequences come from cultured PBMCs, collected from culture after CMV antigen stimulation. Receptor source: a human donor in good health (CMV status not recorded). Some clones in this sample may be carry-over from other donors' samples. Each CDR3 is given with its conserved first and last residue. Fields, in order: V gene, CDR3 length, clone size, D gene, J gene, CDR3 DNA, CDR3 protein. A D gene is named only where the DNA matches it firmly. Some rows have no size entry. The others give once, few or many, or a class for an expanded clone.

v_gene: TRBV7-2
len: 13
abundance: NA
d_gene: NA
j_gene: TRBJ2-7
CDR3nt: TGTGCCAGCAGCTTAGCCAGGGACCACGAGCAGTACTTC
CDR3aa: CASSLARDHEQYF

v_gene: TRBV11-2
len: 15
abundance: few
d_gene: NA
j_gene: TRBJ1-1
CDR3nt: TGTGCCAGCAGCTTAGTACGGGGAAAGGACACTGAAGCTTTCTTT
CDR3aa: CASSLVRGKDTEAFF

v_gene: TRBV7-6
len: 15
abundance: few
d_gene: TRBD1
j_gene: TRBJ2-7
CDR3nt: TGTGCCAGCAGCTTAGGGGGGGGACAGGGCAACGAGCAGTACTTC
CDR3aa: CASSLGGGQGNEQYF

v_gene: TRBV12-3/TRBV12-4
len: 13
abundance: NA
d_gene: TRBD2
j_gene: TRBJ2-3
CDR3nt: TGTGCCAGCAGTGCGGGAGGGTTGGGTACGCAGTATTTT
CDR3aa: CASSAGGLGTQYF

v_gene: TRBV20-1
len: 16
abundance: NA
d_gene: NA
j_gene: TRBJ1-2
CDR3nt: TGCAGTGCTAGAGATATCAGGTGGGGAGGTTACTATGGCTACACCTTC
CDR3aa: CSARDIRWGGYYGYTF

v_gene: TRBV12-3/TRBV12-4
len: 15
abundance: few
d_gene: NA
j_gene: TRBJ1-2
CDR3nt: TGTGCCAGCAGAGGTCGGGCAGGGAGGTACTATGGCTACACCTTC
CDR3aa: CASRGRAGRYYGYTF

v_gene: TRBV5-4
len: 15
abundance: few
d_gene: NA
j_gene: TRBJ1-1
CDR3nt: TGTGCCAGCAGCTTGTGGGCAGCCAGTAACACTGAAGCTTTCTTT
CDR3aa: CASSLWAASNTEAFF

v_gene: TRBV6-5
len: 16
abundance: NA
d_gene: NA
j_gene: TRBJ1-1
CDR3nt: TGTGCCAGCAGTTACGAGGTGGGCAGACTGAACACTGAAGCTTTCTTT
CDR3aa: CASSYEVGRLNTEAFF

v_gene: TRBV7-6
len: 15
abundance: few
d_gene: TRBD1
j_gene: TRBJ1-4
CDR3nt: TGTGCCAGCAGCCCCACAGGGGAGGCGGATGAAAAACTGTTTTTT
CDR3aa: CASSPTGEADEKLFF

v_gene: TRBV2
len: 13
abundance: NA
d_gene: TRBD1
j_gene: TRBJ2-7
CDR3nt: TGTGCCAGCAGTACAGGGGGCGGTTACGAGCAGTACTTC
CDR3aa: CASSTGGGYEQYF

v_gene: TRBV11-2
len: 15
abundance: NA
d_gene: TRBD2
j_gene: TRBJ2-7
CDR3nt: TGTGCCAGCAGCTCCAAGGGACTAGCGGGCTACGAGCAGTACTTC
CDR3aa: CASSSKGLAGYEQYF

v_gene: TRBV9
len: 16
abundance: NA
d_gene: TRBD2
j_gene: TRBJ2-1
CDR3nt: TGTGCCAGCAGTCTTAGCGGGAGGGCCGTCTACAATGAGCAGTTCTTC
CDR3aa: CASSLSGRAVYNEQFF

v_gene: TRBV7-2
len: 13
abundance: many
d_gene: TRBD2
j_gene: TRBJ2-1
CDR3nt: TGTGCCAGCCGCTCCGGGAGGAGGAATGAGCAGTTCTTC
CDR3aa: CASRSGRRNEQFF

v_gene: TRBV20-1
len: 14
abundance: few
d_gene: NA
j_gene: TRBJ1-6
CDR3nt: TGCAGTGCTACTGACGGAGGAACCATATCACCCCTCCACTTT
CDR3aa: CSATDGGTISPLHF

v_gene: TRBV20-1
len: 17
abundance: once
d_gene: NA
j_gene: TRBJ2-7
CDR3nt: TGCAGTGCTTCCCCCTACCGTCGGAGGGATGGCACCTACGAGCAGTACTTC
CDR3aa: CSASPYRRRDGTYEQYF

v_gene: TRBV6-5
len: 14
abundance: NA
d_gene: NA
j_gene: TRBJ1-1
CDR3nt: TGTGCCAGCAGTTCCCCCCGCTTGAACACTGAAGCTTTCTTT
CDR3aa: CASSSPRLNTEAFF

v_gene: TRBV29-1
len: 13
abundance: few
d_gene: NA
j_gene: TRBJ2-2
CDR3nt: TGCAGCGTTGGCACAAGACTCACCGGGGAGCTGTTTTTT
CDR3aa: CSVGTRLTGELFF

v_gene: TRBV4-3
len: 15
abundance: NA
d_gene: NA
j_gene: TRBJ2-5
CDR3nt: TGCGCCAGCAGCCAGGGTAGCGGAGGCGTAGAGACCCAGTACTTC
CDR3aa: CASSQGSGGVETQYF

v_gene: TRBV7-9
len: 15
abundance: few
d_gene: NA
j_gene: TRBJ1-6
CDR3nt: TGTGCCAGCAGCTTAACGGGGGGCAGGGATTCACCCCTCCACTTT
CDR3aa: CASSLTGGRDSPLHF

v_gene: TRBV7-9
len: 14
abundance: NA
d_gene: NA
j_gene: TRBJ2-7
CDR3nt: TGTGCCAGCAGCGCGGGACTTCCCTCCTACGAGCAGTACTTC
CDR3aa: CASSAGLPSYEQYF

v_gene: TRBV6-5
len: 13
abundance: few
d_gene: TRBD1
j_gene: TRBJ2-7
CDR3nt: TGTGCCAGCAGTACGACAGGGAACAACGAGCAGTACTTC
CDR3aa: CASSTTGNNEQYF

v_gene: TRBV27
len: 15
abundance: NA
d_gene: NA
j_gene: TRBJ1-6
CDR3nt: TGTGCCAGCAGTGCTTCAGGGTTTGGAGGCTCACCCCTCCACTTT
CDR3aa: CASSASGFGGSPLHF

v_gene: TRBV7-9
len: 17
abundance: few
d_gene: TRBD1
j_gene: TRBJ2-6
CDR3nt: TGTGCCAGCAGCTCTGGGACAGGGGGATCTGGGGCCAACGTCCTGACTTTC
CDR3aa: CASSSGTGGSGANVLTF

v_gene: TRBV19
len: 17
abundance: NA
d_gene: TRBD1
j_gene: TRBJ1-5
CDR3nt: TGTGCCAGTAGCCGCGGGATCCAGGGGGCGGGCAATCAGCCCCAGCATTTT
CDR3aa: CASSRGIQGAGNQPQHF

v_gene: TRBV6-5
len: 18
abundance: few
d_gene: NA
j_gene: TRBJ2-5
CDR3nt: TGTGCCAGCAGTTATTCACCTTTTCAGGGGGGGACGGTAGAGACCCAGTACTTC
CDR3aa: CASSYSPFQGGTVETQYF

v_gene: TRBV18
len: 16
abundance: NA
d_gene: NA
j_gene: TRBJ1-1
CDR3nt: TGTGCCAGCTCACCTCAACAGACCTCCGGGGCCACTGAAGCTTTCTTT
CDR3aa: CASSPQQTSGATEAFF

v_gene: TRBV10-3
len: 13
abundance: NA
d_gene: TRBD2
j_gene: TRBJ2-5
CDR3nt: TGTGCCATCGCGGGACTAGCTGCAGAGACCCAGTACTTC
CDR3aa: CAIAGLAAETQYF

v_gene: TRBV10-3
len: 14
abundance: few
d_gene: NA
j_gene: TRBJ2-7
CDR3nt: TGTGCCATCAATCCCGGTGGAAACCTAAACGAGCAGTACTTC
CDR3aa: CAINPGGNLNEQYF

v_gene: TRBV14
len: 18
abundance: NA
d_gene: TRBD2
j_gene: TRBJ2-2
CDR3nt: TGTGCCAGCAGCCCTCCGACCGCTAGCGGGAAAATCACCGGGGAGCTGTTTTTT
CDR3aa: CASSPPTASGKITGELFF

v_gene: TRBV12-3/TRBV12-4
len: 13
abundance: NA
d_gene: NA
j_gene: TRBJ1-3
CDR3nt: TGTGCCAGCATCAGATCCTCTGGAAACACCATATATTTT
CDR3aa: CASIRSSGNTIYF

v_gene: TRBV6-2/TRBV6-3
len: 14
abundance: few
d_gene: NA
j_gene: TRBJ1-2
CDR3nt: TGTGCCAGCAGGGCCGATGGGACAACATTAGGCTACACCTTC
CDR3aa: CASRADGTTLGYTF

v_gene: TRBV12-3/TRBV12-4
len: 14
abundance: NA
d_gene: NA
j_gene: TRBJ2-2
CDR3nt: TGTGCCAGCAGTTTAGGGCTTCTCACCGGGGAGCTGTTTTTT
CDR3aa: CASSLGLLTGELFF

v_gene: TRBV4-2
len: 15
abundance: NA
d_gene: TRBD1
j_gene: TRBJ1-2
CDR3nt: TGTGCCAGCAGCCCCCTGGACAGGGATGACTATGGCTACACCTTC
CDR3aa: CASSPLDRDDYGYTF

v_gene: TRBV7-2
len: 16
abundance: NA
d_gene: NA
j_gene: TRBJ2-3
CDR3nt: TGTGCCAGCAGCTTACGGTGGGAGGTCATCACAGATACGCAGTATTTT
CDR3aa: CASSLRWEVITDTQYF

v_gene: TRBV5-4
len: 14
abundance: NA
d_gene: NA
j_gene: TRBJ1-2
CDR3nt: TGTGCCAGCAGCCTCGACCAGGCAGGGTATGGCTACACCTTC
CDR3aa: CASSLDQAGYGYTF

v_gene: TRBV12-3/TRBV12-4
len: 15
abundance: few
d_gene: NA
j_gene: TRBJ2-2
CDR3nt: TGTGCCAGCAGTTTCGCAGGGGTAGGGGTCGGGGAGCTGTTTTTT
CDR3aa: CASSFAGVGVGELFF

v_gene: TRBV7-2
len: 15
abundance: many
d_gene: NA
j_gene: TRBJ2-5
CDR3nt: TGTGCCAGCAGCTTTGTGGGTAGCGGCCAAGAGACCCAGTACTTC
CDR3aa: CASSFVGSGQETQYF

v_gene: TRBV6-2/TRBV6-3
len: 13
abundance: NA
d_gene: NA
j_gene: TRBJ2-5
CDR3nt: TGTGCCAGCACCGCAGGGATTCAAGAGACCCAGTACTTC
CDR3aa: CASTAGIQETQYF

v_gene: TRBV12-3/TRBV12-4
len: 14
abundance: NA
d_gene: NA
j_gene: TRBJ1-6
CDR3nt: TGTGCCAGCAGTTCATACCTGACGAATTCACCCCTCCACTTT
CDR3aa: CASSSYLTNSPLHF

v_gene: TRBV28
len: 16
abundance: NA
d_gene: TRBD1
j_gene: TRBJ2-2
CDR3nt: TGTGCCAGCAGGCGAGCCGGGACAGGGTTTACCGGGGAGCTGTTTTTT
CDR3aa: CASRRAGTGFTGELFF